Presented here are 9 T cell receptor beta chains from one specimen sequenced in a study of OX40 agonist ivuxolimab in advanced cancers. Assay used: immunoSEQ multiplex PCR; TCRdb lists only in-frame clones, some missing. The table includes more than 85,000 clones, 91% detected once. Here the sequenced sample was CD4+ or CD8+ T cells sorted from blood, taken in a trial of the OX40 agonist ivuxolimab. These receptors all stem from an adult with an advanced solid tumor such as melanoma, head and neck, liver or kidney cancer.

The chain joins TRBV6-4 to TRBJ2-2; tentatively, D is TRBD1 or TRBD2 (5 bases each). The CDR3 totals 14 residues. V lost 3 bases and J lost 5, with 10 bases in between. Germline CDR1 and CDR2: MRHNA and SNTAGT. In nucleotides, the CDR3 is TGTGCCAGCAGTGAGCAGGGCGGGACCGGGGAGCTGTTTTTT. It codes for CASSEQGGTGELFF.

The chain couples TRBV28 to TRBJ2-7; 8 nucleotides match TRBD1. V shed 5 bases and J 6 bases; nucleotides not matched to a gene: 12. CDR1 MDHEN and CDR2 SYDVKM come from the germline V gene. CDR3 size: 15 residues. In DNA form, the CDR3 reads TGTGCCAGCAGTCCTCAGGGGGCGGGCGCCGGCGAGCAGTACTTC. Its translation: CASSPQGAGAGEQYF.

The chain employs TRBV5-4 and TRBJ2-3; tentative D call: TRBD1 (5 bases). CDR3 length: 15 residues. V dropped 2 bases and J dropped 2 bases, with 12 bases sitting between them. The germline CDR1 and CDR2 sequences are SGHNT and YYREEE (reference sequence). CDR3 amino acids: CASSFTTTDTDTQYF. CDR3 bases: TGTGCCAGCAGCTTTACTACGACAGACACAGATACGCAGTATTTT.

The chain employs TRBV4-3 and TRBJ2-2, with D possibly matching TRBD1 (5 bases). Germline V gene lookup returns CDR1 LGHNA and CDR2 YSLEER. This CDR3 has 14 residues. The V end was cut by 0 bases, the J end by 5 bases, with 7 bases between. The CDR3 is CASSQETDTGELFF. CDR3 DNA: TGCGCCAGCAGCCAAGAGACAGATACCGGGGAGCTGTTTTTT.

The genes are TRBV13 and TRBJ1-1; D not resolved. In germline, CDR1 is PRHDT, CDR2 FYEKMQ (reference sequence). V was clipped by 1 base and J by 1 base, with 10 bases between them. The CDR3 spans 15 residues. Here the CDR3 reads CASSLVGFSNTEAFF. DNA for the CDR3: TGTGCCAGCAGCTTAGTAGGATTCTCGAACACTGAAGCTTTCTTT.

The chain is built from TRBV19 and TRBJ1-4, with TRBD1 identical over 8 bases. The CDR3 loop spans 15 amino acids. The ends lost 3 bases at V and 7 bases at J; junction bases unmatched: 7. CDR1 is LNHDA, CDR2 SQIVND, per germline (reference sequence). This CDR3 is CASSIGGTGFEKLFF. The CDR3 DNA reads TGTGCCAGTAGTATTGGCGGGACAGGTTTTGAAAAACTGTTTTTT.

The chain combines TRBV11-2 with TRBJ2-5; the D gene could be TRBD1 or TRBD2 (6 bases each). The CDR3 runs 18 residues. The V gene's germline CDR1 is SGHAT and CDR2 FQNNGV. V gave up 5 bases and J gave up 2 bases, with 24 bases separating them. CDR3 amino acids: CASSGARGAPEIQETQYF. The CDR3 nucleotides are TGTGCCAGCAGCGGGGCGAGGGGGGCGCCCGAAATACAAGAGACCCAGTACTTC.

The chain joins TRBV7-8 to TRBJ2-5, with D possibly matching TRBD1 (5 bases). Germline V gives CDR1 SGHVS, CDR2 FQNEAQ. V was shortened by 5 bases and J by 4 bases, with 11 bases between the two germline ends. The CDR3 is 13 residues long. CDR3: CASSRRRGETQYF. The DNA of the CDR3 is TGTGCCAGCAGCAGGCGAAGGGGAGAGACCCAGTACTTC.

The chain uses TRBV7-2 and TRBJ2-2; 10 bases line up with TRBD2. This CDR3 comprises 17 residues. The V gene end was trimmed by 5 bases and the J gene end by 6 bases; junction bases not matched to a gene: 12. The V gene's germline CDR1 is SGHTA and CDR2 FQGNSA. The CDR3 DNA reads TGTGCCAGCAGCGGACGTTCTAGCGGGAGTGTTCCCGGGGAGCTGTTTTTT. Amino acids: CASSGRSSGSVPGELFF.